These 27 T cell receptor beta chains were all obtained from the same sample, sequenced in a study of blood T cell repertoires in COVID-19. This table comes from immunoSEQ multiplex PCR, and its TCRdb copy is limited to in-frame clones, with some not included. The sample yields fewer than 350,000 clones, roughly 91% seen once. The specimen sequenced was PBMCs or T cells enriched from blood (not recorded which). The receptors originated from a woman in her thirties or forties with acute COVID-19.

J is TRBJ1-2 and V is TRBV7-8; 9 bases are a match to TRBD1. Germline CDR1 SGHVS, CDR2 FQNEAQ. V shed 1 base, J shed 6 bases, and the junction held 3 bases outside the gene matches. CDR3 length: 14 amino acids. The DNA of the CDR3 is TGTGCCAGCAGCTTAGGTGGGACAGGGAATGGCTACACCTTC. It codes for CASSLGGTGNGYTF.

This sequence joins TRBV19 and TRBJ2-5; TRBD2 agrees at 8 bases. The CDR3 is 14 residues long. With 7 bases clipped from V and 5 bases from J, the junction kept 9 bases outside the gene matches. Germline V gives CDR1 LNHDA, CDR2 SQIVND (reference sequence). As DNA, the CDR3 is TGTGCCAGTAACCCGGGACTAGGAAGGGAGACCCAGTACTTC. Its protein product is CASNPGLGRETQYF.

CDR3 nucleotides: TGTGCCGGCCAGGGGGGCCGGGATACGCAGTATTTT. Translation gives CAGQGGRDTQYF. The chain employs TRBV5-8 and TRBJ2-3; D may be TRBD1 (7 bases). Trimming removed 10 bases at V and 6 bases at J, with 15 bases between. This CDR3 is 12 amino acids long. CDR1 and CDR2 (germline): SGHTS, YDEGEE.

The chain recombines TRBV5-5 with TRBJ2-1; no clear D gene. The CDR3 loop spans 11 amino acids. The germline V gene has CDR1 SGHKS and CDR2 YYEKEE (reference sequence). Trimming took 4 bases from V and 5 from J, leaving 4 bases between them. The CDR3 loop is CASSQNNEQFF. DNA for the CDR3: TGTGCCAGCAGCCAGAACAATGAGCAGTTCTTC.

V is TRBV4-1 and J is TRBJ1-4, with 10 bases aligning to TRBD1. The CDR3 consists of 15 residues. Germline V gives CDR1 MGHRA, CDR2 YSYEKL. V lost 7 bases, J lost 5 bases, and 7 bases stayed unmatched. The CDR3, as DNA: TGCGCCAGCAAACCGCCGGGACAGGGGAATGAAAAACTGTTTTTT. It yields the protein CASKPPGQGNEKLFF.

This clone was detected only once. V and J are TRBV2 and TRBJ2-7, with D possibly being TRBD2 (7 bases). This CDR3 comprises 12 residues. The V end was cut by 6 bases, the J end by 6 bases, with 12 bases between. The V gene's germline CDR1 is SNHLY and CDR2 FYNNEI. This CDR3 is CASRLGGPEQYF. In DNA, the CDR3 is TGTGCCAGCAGATTGGGGGGGCCCGAGCAGTACTTC. Full variable domain (rest looked up from reference TRBV2 and TRBJ2-7): EPEVTQTPSHQVTQMGQEVILRCVPISNHLYFYWYRQILGQKVEFLVSFYNNEISEKSEIFDDQFSVERPDGSNFTLKIRSTKLEDSAMYFCASRLGGPEQYFGPGTRLTVT.

The chain carries TRBV19 and TRBJ2-5; 8 bases fit TRBD2. The V gene's germline CDR1 is LNHDA and CDR2 SQIVND (reference sequence). J gave up 5 bases and V 7 bases, and 12 bases lay outside the gene matches. The CDR3 is 15 amino acids. The CDR3 DNA sequence: TGTGCCAGTACCGCCGGGACTAGAAACACGGAGACCCAGTACTTC. This translates into CASTAGTRNTETQYF.

V is TRBV13 and J is TRBJ2-1; 7 bases match TRBD2. After removal of 6 bases from V and 7 bases from J, the junction contained 6 bases not matched to a gene. CDR3 length equals 13 residues. In germline, CDR1 is PRHDT, CDR2 FYEKMQ (reference sequence). CDR3 residues: CASSSLSGNEQFF. CDR3 coding DNA: TGTGCCAGCAGTTCCCTTAGCGGGAATGAGCAGTTCTTC.

This chain connects TRBV3-1 (or the pseudogene TRBV3-2) to TRBJ2-7, with 9 bases matching TRBD1. The germline V gene encodes CDR1 LGHDT and CDR2 YNNKEL (reference sequence). The CDR3 spans 15 residues. J gave up 4 bases and V 2 bases, and 6 bases lay outside the gene matches. The CDR3 DNA sequence: TGTGCCAGCAGCCAACCCGGGACAGGGATATACGAGCAGTACTTC. This sequence encodes CASSQPGTGIYEQYF.

V is TRBV20-1 and J is TRBJ2-7, with 8 nucleotides matching TRBD2. Germline V gene data show CDR1 as DFQATT and CDR2 as SNEGSKA (reference sequence). The CDR3 extends over 14 amino acids. V lost 3 bases and J lost 1; bases outside the gene matches: 5. The CDR3 sequence: CSASASGLSYEQYF. CDR3 DNA: TGCAGTGCTAGTGCTAGCGGGCTATCCTACGAGCAGTACTTC.

The chain links TRBV25-1 to TRBJ1-1; D call uncertain. The CDR3 length is 13 residues. Trimming removed 6 bases at V and 0 bases at J, with 8 bases between. CDR1 is MGHDK, CDR2 SYGVNS, per germline. CDR3 sequence: CASRSELNTEAFF. Written as DNA, the CDR3 is TGTGCCAGCAGATCAGAATTGAACACTGAAGCTTTCTTT. The entire variable domain, with the rest obtained from reference TRBV25-1 and TRBJ1-1, is as follows: EADIYQTPRYLVIGTGKKITLECSQTMGHDKMYWYQQDPGMELHLIHYSYGVNSTEKGDLSSESTVSRIRTEHFPLTLESARPSHTSQYLCASRSELNTEAFFGQGTRLTVV.

The genes are TRBV29-1 and TRBJ2-7, with 12 positions matching TRBD2. Trimming cost V 1 base and J 2 bases; bases outside gene matches: 3. This CDR3 has 15 residues. The germline V gene has CDR1 SQVTM and CDR2 ANQGSEA. The CDR3 here is CSVEGGLAGPYEQYF. In nucleotides, the CDR3 is TGCAGCGTTGAAGGGGGACTAGCGGGTCCCTACGAGCAGTACTTC.

This chain uses TRBV5-4 with TRBJ1-4; D might be TRBD1 (5 bases). The germline V gene encodes CDR1 SGHNT and CDR2 YYREEE (reference sequence). Trimming pared 3 bases from V and 8 bases from J, leaving 11 bases between. The CDR3 extends over 13 amino acids. CDR3 sequence reads: CASSWGGEEKLFF. CDR3 in DNA: TGTGCCAGCAGCTGGGGGGGTGAGGAAAAACTGTTTTTT.

The J gene is TRBJ2-1, the V gene TRBV27, with TRBD2 identical over 10 bases. This CDR3 has 16 amino acids. The junction had 10 bases not matched to a gene; V was cut back by 5 bases and J by 6 bases. CDR1 is MNHEY, CDR2 SMNVEV, per germline (reference sequence). CDR3 in DNA: TGTGCCAGCAGTGTAAGAGCGGGGGGGCCTATCAATGAGCAGTTCTTC. Protein product: CASSVRAGGPINEQFF.

Here the CDR3 reads CASSQDKAGYGNTIYF. CDR3 nucleotides: TGTGCCAGCAGCCAAGATAAGGCAGGGTACGGAAACACCATATATTTT. The chain is built from TRBV3-1 (or the pseudogene TRBV3-2) and TRBJ1-3, with a weak D call TRBD1 (5 bases). V was clipped by 0 bases and J by 4 bases, with 13 bases between them. The CDR3 sequence is 16 residues long. Germline assignment: CDR1 LGHDT and CDR2 YNNKEL (reference sequence).

This clone appeared a few times. The rearrangement links TRBV14 to TRBJ2-7, with TRBD1 matching 8 bases. In germline, CDR1 is SGHDN, CDR2 FVKESK. After removal of 4 bases from V and 1 base from J, the junction contained 3 bases not matched to a gene. This CDR3 spans 14 amino acids. The CDR3 loop reads CASSRWDRSYEQYF. For the CDR3, the DNA is TGTGCCAGCAGCCGGTGGGACAGGTCCTACGAGCAGTACTTC.

V is TRBV12-3 or TRBV12-4 and J is TRBJ2-6, with D hard to call. This CDR3 is built from 13 residues. V lost 10 bases and J 0 bases, leaving 7 bases between the germline ends. The chain's CDR3 is CAISASGANVLTF. CDR3 coding DNA: TGTGCCATAAGCGCCTCTGGGGCCAACGTCCTGACTTTC.

This sequence joins TRBV2 and TRBJ2-1; weak D call: TRBD2 (6 bases). This CDR3 is 16 amino acids long. Germline V CDR1 and CDR2: SNHLY, FYNNEI. The V end was cut by 4 bases, the J end by 5 bases, with 18 bases between. This CDR3 is CASSVPGTPPNNEQFF. CDR3 bases: TGTGCCAGCAGTGTCCCCGGGACTCCTCCAAACAATGAGCAGTTCTTC.

The chain is built from TRBV2 and TRBJ1-4; possibly TRBD1 for D (5 bases). V was cut by 2 bases and J by 4 bases, with 11 bases left in between. This CDR3 is built from 15 residues. Per germline, CDR1 SNHLY and CDR2 FYNNEI. This chain's CDR3 is CASSELGALNEKLFF. DNA of the CDR3: TGTGCCAGCAGTGAACTAGGGGCGCTTAATGAAAAACTGTTTTTT.

The chain carries TRBV13 and TRBJ2-1, with 8 bases that match TRBD2. Trimming removed 6 bases from V and 2 bases from J; junction bases left unmatched: 6. The CDR3 extends over 15 amino acids. Germline loops: CDR1 PRHDT, CDR2 FYEKMQ (reference sequence). For the CDR3, the DNA is TGTGCCAGCAGGCCGGGACTAGACCCCTACAATGAGCAGTTCTTC. It encodes CASRPGLDPYNEQFF.

The V and J genes are TRBV2 and TRBJ1-2, with 7 bases aligning to TRBD1. The junction had 11 bases not matched to a gene; V was cut back by 2 bases and J by 8 bases. The CDR3 totals 15 residues. In germline, CDR1 is SNHLY, CDR2 FYNNEI. The CDR3 spells CASSESGQAGGGYTF. CDR3 nucleotides: TGTGCCAGCAGTGAATCCGGACAGGCCGGAGGAGGCTACACCTTC.

The rearrangement links TRBV10-3 to TRBJ2-3; 9 bases align to TRBD2. The V gene's germline CDR1 is ENHRY and CDR2 SYGVKD. This CDR3 region has 14 residues. The ends lost 2 bases at V and 5 bases at J; junction bases unmatched: 2. The chain's CDR3 is CAISEGAGGDTQYF. CDR3 nucleotide sequence: TGTGCCATCAGTGAGGGAGCGGGGGGAGATACGCAGTATTTT.

J is TRBJ1-5 and V is TRBV7-2, with TRBD1 matching 8 bases. The V gene's germline CDR1 is SGHTA and CDR2 FQGNSA. V gave up 6 bases and J gave up 9 bases; unmatched junction bases: 10. The CDR3 has 14 amino acids. The CDR3 protein is CASRPTGGESPQHF. As DNA, the CDR3 is TGTGCCAGCAGACCAACAGGGGGTGAGTCGCCCCAGCATTTT.

The chain couples TRBV5-5 to TRBJ2-2; TRBD1 matches 7 bases. Germline V lookup: CDR1 SGHKS, CDR2 YYEKEE (reference sequence). The CDR3 consists of 15 residues. Trimming removed 5 bases from V and 8 bases from J; junction bases left unmatched: 12. CDR3 DNA: TGTGCCAGCAGGTCCCGGGACAGTCTTAGTGGGGAGCTGTTTTTT. The encoded protein is CASRSRDSLSGELFF.

The chain couples TRBV18 to TRBJ2-7, with 8 bases matching TRBD2. The CDR3 length is 15 residues. J was trimmed by 0 bases and V by 5 bases; bases with no gene match: 6. The V gene's germline CDR1 is KGHSH and CDR2 LQKENI. Written as DNA, the CDR3 is TGTGCCAGCTCAATAGCGGGACCCGTCTCCTACGAGCAGTACTTC. Translating gives CASSIAGPVSYEQYF.

The rearrangement joins TRBV2 to TRBJ2-5; TRBD1 matches 7 bases. CDR1 SNHLY and CDR2 FYNNEI come from the germline V gene. This CDR3 contains 15 residues. Trimming took 7 bases from V and 5 from J; bases not matched to a gene: 13. DNA for the CDR3: TGTGCCAGCACTCGAGCCTCAGGGGGACAGGAGACCCAGTACTTC. It is translated as CASTRASGGQETQYF.

This clone was observed a few times. The chain combines TRBV11-2 with TRBJ2-2, with a weak D call TRBD1 (5 bases). The ends were cut back, 3 bases at V and 5 bases at J, with 7 bases in the middle. CDR3 length equals 13 residues. Looked up from germline, CDR1 is SGHAT and CDR2 is FQNNGV. This CDR3 reads CASSFSGTGELFF. The CDR3 DNA reads TGTGCCAGCAGCTTCTCAGGGACCGGGGAGCTGTTTTTT.